The present TCR beta chain was sequenced within a study of cytomegalovirus exposure and HLA in healthy donors. General study results and limits: It was found in a later analysis that first-cohort TCR clusters tended to co-occur in the roughly 120 validation repertoires.

The donors were part of the validation cohort of 95 to 150 subjects. That cohort was separate from the first cohort, which comprised about 670 subjects. Details on this clone: What it recognizes is unknown.

Clones were sequenced by immunoSEQ multiplex PCR, and TCRdb holds only the in-frame ones, with some missing. The sample holds approximately 140,000 clones, approximately 84% seen once. The V and J ends lost 2 bases and 4 bases respectively, with 8 bases between them. The CDR3 is made up of 14 amino acids. Germline-derived CDR1 and CDR2 are SGHTA and FQGTGA. The clonotype comes from a woman in her 30s in good health and CMV-seronegative. V and J are TRBV7-3 and TRBJ1-4, with TRBD1 as a possible D gene (6 bases). Sequenced material: PBMCs. CDR3 residues: CASSLGTNNEKLFF. CDR3 nucleotides: TGTGCCAGCAGCTTAGGGACAAATAATGAAAAACTGTTTTTT.